This T cell receptor beta chain originates from a study of a mutant IDH1 vaccine in newly diagnosed glioma. Study context: Commencement of vaccination occurred 4-6 weeks following radiotherapy alone, or concurrently with temozolomide cycles.

Worth noting for this clone: Its antigen is as yet unknown.

Using immunoSEQ multiplex PCR, the repertoire was profiled, and TCRdb retains in-frame clones only, with some absent. Of 50,000 to 65,000 clones in the sample, 90% to 95% are singletons; the top ten hold roughly 2.3%. Germline assignment: CDR1 SNHLY and CDR2 FYNNEI. V lost 3 bases and J 4 bases, leaving 10 bases between the germline ends. CDR3 length: 15 amino acids. Regarding time point: week 11, during vaccination. Each dose delivered 300 ug of mutant IDH1 20-mer peptide subcutaneously with imiquimod. The sequence was collected from a man aged 50 to 60 with glioma. V is TRBV2 and J is TRBJ1-6; TRBD1 might be the D (5 bases). The sample in question was PBMCs, obtained from a glioma patient whose treatment included an IDH1 peptide vaccine. This CDR3 reads CASSDEGTYNSPLHF. DNA of the CDR3: TGTGCCAGCAGTGACGAAGGGACGTATAATTCACCCCTCCACTTT.